The 12 T cell receptor beta chains below all came from one sample that was sequenced in a study of blood T cell repertoires in COVID-19 (dated by TCRdb to 2020 to 2021). Libraries were built with the immunoSEQ multiplex PCR assay. TCRdb's version of the immuneACCESS table is confined to in-frame rearrangements and falls short of the full clone set. An unresolved V gene accounts for under half of the shortfall where checked; the remainder is of unknown origin. This sample comprises around 42,000 clones, approximately 84% of them detected only once. Less than 15% of the sample goes to the ten largest clones. The sequenced material came from peripheral blood. Receptor source: a woman between 65 and 79 years old in a cohort sampled during active COVID-19.

The V gene is TRBV5-8, the J gene TRBJ1-1, with 9 nucleotides matching TRBD1. This CDR3 comprises 15 residues. The ends lost 0 bases at V and 1 base at J; junction bases unmatched: 1. Germline CDR1 SGHTS, CDR2 YDEGEE. Written as DNA, the CDR3 is TGTGCCAGCAGCTTGGGACAGGGGGGGAACACTGAAGCTTTCTTT. This codes for CASSLGQGGNTEAFF.

The chain couples TRBV3-1 (or the pseudogene TRBV3-2) to TRBJ2-1; 9 bases map to TRBD2. Germline CDR1 is LGHDT and CDR2 is YNNKEL (reference sequence). This CDR3 region has 19 residues. Trimming cost V 3 bases and J 4 bases; bases outside gene matches: 16. In nucleotides, the CDR3 is TGTGCCAGCAGCCAGAGGGGGGGAGCGGGAGGCTCCTGGTACAATGAGCAGTTCTTC. Amino acid sequence: CASSQRGGAGGSWYNEQFF.

The chain has TRBV7-2 and TRBJ2-3, with D perhaps matching TRBD2 (6 bases). Germline CDR1 SGHTA, CDR2 FQGNSA. Trimming pared 8 bases from V and 4 bases from J, leaving 16 bases between. The CDR3 totals 14 residues. CDR3 DNA: TGTGCCAGCGGCGGGGCCCTAAGATCAGATACGCAGTATTTT. This encodes CASGGALRSDTQYF.

The gene calls are TRBV12-3 or TRBV12-4 and TRBJ2-7; D ambiguous. The V and J ends lost 3 bases and 0 bases respectively, with 6 bases between them. CDR3 length: 13 residues. The CDR3 nucleotides read TGTGCCAGCAGTTTTAGTAGCTCCTACGAGCAGTACTTC. This encodes CASSFSSSYEQYF.

V gene TRBV18 combines with J gene TRBJ2-3, with 8 bases fitting TRBD2. Trimming took 2 bases from V and 0 from J; bases not matched to a gene: 4. There are 16 residues in the CDR3. Germline V gene sequence: CDR1 KGHSH, CDR2 LQKENI. The CDR3 sequence is CASSPSSSGSTDTQYF. Written as DNA, the CDR3 is TGTGCCAGCTCACCATCATCTAGCGGGAGCACAGATACGCAGTATTTT.

This rearrangement joins TRBV6-1 to TRBJ1-4; 9 nucleotides match TRBD1. The germline V gene encodes CDR1 MNHNS and CDR2 SASEGT. Trimming removed 0 bases from V and 8 bases from J; junction bases left unmatched: 7. CDR3 size: 16 residues. CDR3 in amino acids: CASSEAKQGAGEKLFF. CDR3 DNA: TGTGCCAGCAGTGAAGCGAAACAGGGGGCCGGAGAAAAACTGTTTTTT.

This clone was counted a single time. The chain carries TRBV7-6 and TRBJ2-5, with 7 bases identical to TRBD2. CDR1 and CDR2 (germline): SGHVS, FNYEAQ. The CDR3 is 15 amino acids. V lost 1 base, J lost 5 bases, and 7 bases stayed unmatched. The CDR3 loop reads CASSLGGRRGETQYF. CDR3 sequence (DNA): TGTGCCAGCAGCTTAGGAGGTCGGCGGGGGGAGACCCAGTACTTC.

The gene calls are TRBV6-2 or TRBV6-3 and TRBJ2-4, with 7 bases aligning to TRBD1. The germline gives CDR1 MNHEY, CDR2 SVGEGT. The V segment lost 4 bases and the J segment 4 bases; nucleotides outside the gene matches: 10. The CDR3 has 16 residues. The CDR3 spells CASSSFTGARKNIQYF. The CDR3 coding sequence is TGTGCCAGCAGTTCATTCACAGGGGCCCGGAAAAACATTCAGTACTTC.

This clone came up once. The V call is TRBV19, the J call TRBJ2-6; 10 bases line up with TRBD1. The CDR3 totals 18 residues. From germline, CDR1 is LNHDA and CDR2 SQIVND (reference sequence). V shed 6 bases, J shed 2 bases, and the junction held 10 bases outside the gene matches. The CDR3, as DNA: TGTGCCAGTAGCCCCCCGGGACAGGGGAATACTGGGGCCAACGTCCTGACTTTC. Its translation is CASSPPGQGNTGANVLTF.

This chain links TRBV11-2 with TRBJ1-2; TRBD1 matches 8 bases. The CDR3 covers 13 residues. Unmatched junction bases numbered 3, after V lost 1 base and J lost 8 bases. Germline V gene lookup returns CDR1 SGHAT and CDR2 FQNNGV. CDR3 nucleotides: TGTGCCAGCAGCTTAGCCCCAGGGGGCGGCTACACCTTC. Protein product: CASSLAPGGGYTF.

The chain carries TRBV7-2 and TRBJ2-1; weak D call: TRBD2 (5 bases). The germline V and J ends were trimmed by 5 bases and 0 bases, with 11 bases remaining between them. The CDR3 is 15 residues long. The germline V gene has CDR1 SGHTA and CDR2 FQGNSA. The CDR3 coding sequence is TGTGCCAGCAGCCCCACCGGGGTCTCCTACAATGAGCAGTTCTTC. Encoded protein: CASSPTGVSYNEQFF.

The chain joins TRBV27 to TRBJ2-4; D is perhaps TRBD1 (6 bases). Trimming removed 6 bases at V and 6 bases at J, with 15 bases between. From germline, CDR1 is MNHEY and CDR2 SMNVEV (reference sequence). The CDR3 is made up of 14 amino acids. The CDR3 DNA reads TGTGCCAGCAGCCTCTCAGTAGGGGGAAACATTCAGTACTTC. Its protein is CASSLSVGGNIQYF.